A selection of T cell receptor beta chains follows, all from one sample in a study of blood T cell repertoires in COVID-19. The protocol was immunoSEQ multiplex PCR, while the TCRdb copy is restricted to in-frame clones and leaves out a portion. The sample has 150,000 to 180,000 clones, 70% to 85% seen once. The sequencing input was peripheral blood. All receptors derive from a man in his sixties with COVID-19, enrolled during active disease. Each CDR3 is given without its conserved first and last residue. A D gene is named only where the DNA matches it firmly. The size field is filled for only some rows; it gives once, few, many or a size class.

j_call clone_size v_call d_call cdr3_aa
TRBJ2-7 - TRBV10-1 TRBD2 ASSSASGSSYEQY
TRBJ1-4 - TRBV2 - ASSQGPATNEKLF
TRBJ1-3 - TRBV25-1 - ASSDRGVNTIY
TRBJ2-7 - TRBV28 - ASSGGAVGEQY
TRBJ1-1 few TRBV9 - ASSDHGEKAF
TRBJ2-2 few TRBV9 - ASSVVPGTPNTGELF
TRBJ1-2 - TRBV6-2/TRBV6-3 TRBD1 ASSSRQGRYGYT
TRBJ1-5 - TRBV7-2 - ASSTTGFNQPQH
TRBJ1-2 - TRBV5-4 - ASSLVEIGYT
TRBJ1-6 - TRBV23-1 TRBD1 ASSHWDSSSYNSPLH
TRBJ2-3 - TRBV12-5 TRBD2 ASGPGTSGIGDTQY
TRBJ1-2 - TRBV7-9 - ASSLGEVGGYGYT
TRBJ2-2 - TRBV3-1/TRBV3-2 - ASSQVLAGELF
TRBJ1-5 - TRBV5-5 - ASSLDGRLNQPQH
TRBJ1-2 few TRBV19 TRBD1 ASSPDRDYGYT
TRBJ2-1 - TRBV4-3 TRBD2 ASSQVGGGAGEQF
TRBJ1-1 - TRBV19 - ASSTRGRPIEAF
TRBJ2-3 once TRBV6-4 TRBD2 ASSGTGLAGADTQY
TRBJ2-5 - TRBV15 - ATSRGQLQETQY
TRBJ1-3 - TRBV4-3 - ASSQESGASGNTIY
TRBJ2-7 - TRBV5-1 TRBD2 ASSLGLAGGRDEQY
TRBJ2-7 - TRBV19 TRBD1 ASSVPGQGAVEQY
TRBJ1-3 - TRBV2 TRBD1 ASSSGQGSSGNTIY
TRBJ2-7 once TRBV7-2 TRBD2 ASSPRQMLAGAYEQY
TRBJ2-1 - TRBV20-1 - SVGIYNEQF
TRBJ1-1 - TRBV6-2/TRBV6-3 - ASSPGGSMNTEAF
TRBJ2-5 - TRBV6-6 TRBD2 ASSHGGVAETQY
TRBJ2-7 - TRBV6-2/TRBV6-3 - ASSVGEPSYEQY
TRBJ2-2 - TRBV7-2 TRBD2 ASSMPRGGSSVNGELF
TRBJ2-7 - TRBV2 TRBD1 ASRVGQGGYEQY
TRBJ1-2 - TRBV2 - ASKVGEGIVDYGYT